Detailed here is one T cell receptor beta chain. This entry comes from a study of T cells in Graves' hyperthyroidism and ophthalmopathy. TCR beta CDR3 sequences were amplified from RNA transcripts. The HTBI primer set was used in a first-round RT-PCR of the TCR CDR3. MiXCR was run by TCRdb on the multiplex PCR reads, yielding one entry per CDR3 protein. The sample records 550,000 to 650,000 distinct CDR3 sequences, around 13% being singletons. The CDR3 spans 19 residues. J was trimmed by 2 bases and V by 0 bases; bases with no gene match: 19. From germline, CDR1 is SQVTM and CDR2 ANQGSEA. The V gene is TRBV29-1, the J gene TRBJ2-7, with TRBD2 matching over 7 bases. Material for sequencing was blood. The sequence was obtained from a woman between 40 and 50 years old with Graves' hyperthyroidism. The CDR3 is CSVEDLTGEPPGGTYEQYF. CDR3 sequence (DNA): TGCAGCGTTGAAGATTTGACGGGAGAGCCCCCCGGGGGGACCTACGAGCAGTACTTC.